The 28 T cell receptor beta chains listed next were all sequenced from one sample in a study of blood T cell repertoires in COVID-19. The protocol was immunoSEQ multiplex PCR, while the TCRdb copy is restricted to in-frame clones and leaves out a portion. The sample shows about 220,000 clones, about 80% of them seen only once. Material for sequencing was peripheral blood. Every receptor here comes from a woman aged 55-75 years with acute or convalescent COVID-19.

V usage is TRBV19 and J usage is TRBJ2-1; maybe TRBD2 (5 bases). This CDR3 has 16 amino acids. From germline, CDR1 is LNHDA and CDR2 SQIVND (reference sequence). The germline V and J ends were trimmed by 2 bases and 4 bases, with 15 bases remaining between them. The DNA for the CDR3 is TGTGCCAGTAGTATAACAACTAGACGGTGGTACAATGAGCAGTTCTTC. Its protein product is CASSITTRRWYNEQFF. Using reference TRBV19 and TRBJ2-1 for the parts outside the CDR3, the full variable domain is DGGITQSPKYLFRKEGQNVTLSCEQNLNHDAMYWYRQDPGQGLRLIYYSQIVNDFQKGDIAEGYSVSREKKESFPLTVTSAQKNPTAFYLCASSITTRRWYNEQFFGPGTRLTVL.

V gene TRBV6-5 combines with J gene TRBJ1-4; a weak D match, TRBD1 (6 bases). Germline CDR1 reads MNHEY; CDR2 reads SVGAGI. The length of the CDR3 is 15 residues. The germline V and J ends were trimmed by 5 bases and 8 bases, with 18 bases remaining between them. The DNA of the CDR3 is TGTGCCAGCAGTCCAACCTCAGGGGTAGGGGAAAAACTGTTTTTT. This encodes CASSPTSGVGEKLFF.

This chain connects TRBV5-6 to TRBJ1-2, with 8 bases lining up with TRBD1. The CDR3 extends over 15 amino acids. Germline V CDR1 and CDR2: SGHDT, YYEEEE. With V trimmed by 0 bases and J by 2 bases, 3 bases remained unmatched. CDR3 nucleotide sequence: TGTGCCAGCAGCTTGGCGACAGGGGCAAACTATGGCTACACCTTC. Translation: CASSLATGANYGYTF.

This chain links TRBV11-2 with TRBJ2-3; maybe TRBD2 (5 bases). This CDR3 comprises 14 residues. Germline CDR1 and CDR2: SGHAT and FQNNGV. V lost 5 bases and J 1 base, leaving 10 bases between the germline ends. CDR3 sequence (DNA): TGTGCCAGCAGCCCGACGAGGGGCACAGATACGCAGTATTTT. Residues: CASSPTRGTDTQYF.

The rearrangement links TRBV19 to TRBJ2-3; D is unclear. The CDR3 is 12 amino acids. Trimming shortened V by 6 bases and J by 6 bases, and 10 bases separated the two germline ends. Germline-derived CDR1 and CDR2 are LNHDA and SQIVND (reference sequence). DNA for the CDR3: TGTGCCAGTAGCCACGCTAAGGATACGCAGTATTTT. Amino acids: CASSHAKDTQYF.

V usage is TRBV6-5 and J usage is TRBJ1-3; the D is unclear. CDR1 and CDR2 from the germline V gene are MNHEY and SVGAGI. The ends were cut back, 2 bases at V and 1 base at J, with 12 bases in the middle. The CDR3 covers 16 residues. CDR3 nucleotide sequence: TGTGCCAGCAGTTACAGGAGCCTGAAGTCTGGAAACACCATATATTTT. This translates into CASSYRSLKSGNTIYF.

V and J are TRBV18 and TRBJ1-2; D call uncertain. Looked up from germline, CDR1 is KGHSH and CDR2 is LQKENI. This CDR3 spans 14 amino acids. V lost 2 bases and J 8 bases, leaving 15 bases between the germline ends. Written as DNA, the CDR3 is TGTGCCAGCTCACCAGTAGAGGCATTTGGGGGCTACACCTTC. Translated: CASSPVEAFGGYTF.

V and J are TRBV19 and TRBJ1-5; D is perhaps TRBD1 (6 bases). The CDR3 extends over 15 amino acids. Trimming removed 9 bases from V and 4 bases from J, with 19 bases in between. CDR1 is LNHDA, CDR2 SQIVND, per germline (reference sequence). The CDR3 region is CARRDGEGENQPQHF. For the CDR3, the DNA is TGTGCCAGGAGGGACGGAGAGGGGGAAAATCAGCCCCAGCATTTT.

The rearrangement joins TRBV19 to TRBJ2-7; perhaps TRBD1 as D (6 bases). The CDR3 loop spans 15 amino acids. The germline gives CDR1 LNHDA, CDR2 SQIVND (reference sequence). V was pared by 4 bases and J by 1 base, with 14 bases between. CDR3 sequence (DNA): TGTGCCAGTAGTACCGACCGGGACACATCCTACGAGCAGTACTTC. Encoded protein: CASSTDRDTSYEQYF.

The chain combines TRBV5-1 with TRBJ2-2; D might be TRBD1 (6 bases). This CDR3 is built from 15 residues. The V and J ends lost 2 bases and 1 base respectively, with 9 bases between them. Per the germline V gene, CDR1 is SGHRS and CDR2 is YFSETQ. CDR3: CASSLQTGNTGELFF. The CDR3 nucleotides are TGCGCCAGCAGCTTACAGACAGGGAACACCGGGGAGCTGTTTTTT. The entire variable domain, with the rest obtained from reference TRBV5-1 and TRBJ2-2, is as follows: KAGVTQTPRYLIKTRGQQVTLSCSPISGHRSVSWYQQTPGQGLQFLFEYFSETQRNKGNFPGRFSGRQFSNSRSEMNVSTLELGDSALYLCASSLQTGNTGELFFGEGSRLTVL.

In this sample, this clone turned up once. V is TRBV5-1 and J is TRBJ1-2; the D gene is possibly TRBD1 (6 bases). Germline assignment: CDR1 SGHRS and CDR2 YFSETQ. Between the trimmed V and J ends, which lost 5 bases and 4 bases, there was a span of 27 bases. CDR3 length: 18 amino acids. The CDR3 DNA is TGCGCCAGCAGGACCCGACCGGTGGATACACAGGGTTCCTATGGCTACACCTTC. Translating gives CASRTRPVDTQGSYGYTF.

On this clone: The conserved final phenylalanine or tryptophan is absent from the CDR3, which likely points to a read error. It is unclear where the CDR3 begins or ends on the DNA, so no DNA is shown, and the CDR3 is as TCRdb lists it. The chain couples TRBV19 to TRBJ1-2; the table's D call TRBD1 went unverified against the DNA. Germline V gives CDR1 LNHDA, CDR2 SQIVND (reference sequence). The CDR3 spans 8 amino acids, including both terminal residues. CDR3 residues: CASSNRDL.

V gene TRBV5-6 combines with J gene TRBJ2-5; D remains unclear. The ends were cut back, 2 bases at V and 5 bases at J, with 10 bases in the middle. The CDR3 consists of 13 residues. Germline V gene sequence: CDR1 SGHDT, CDR2 YYEEEE. The CDR3 reads CASSFDTRETQYF. CDR3 DNA: TGTGCCAGCAGCTTCGACACGCGCGAGACCCAGTACTTC.

The V call is TRBV7-9, the J call TRBJ1-2, with 7 bases lining up with TRBD1. Germline CDR1 and CDR2: SEHNR and FQNEAQ (reference sequence). J was trimmed by 2 bases and V by 0 bases; bases with no gene match: 3. The CDR3 runs to 15 residues. The CDR3: CASSLALDRNYGYTF. In DNA, the CDR3 is TGTGCCAGCAGCTTAGCGTTGGACAGGAACTATGGCTACACCTTC. The entire variable domain, with the rest obtained from reference TRBV7-9 and TRBJ1-2, is as follows: DTGVSQNPRHKITKRGQNVTFRCDPISEHNRLYWYRQTLGQGPEFLTYFQNEAQLEKSRLLSDRFSAERPKGSFSTLEIQRTEQGDSAMYLCASSLALDRNYGYTFGSGTRLTVV.

V is TRBV10-3 and J is TRBJ1-2, with D maybe TRBD1 (6 bases). The V gene's germline CDR1 is ENHRY and CDR2 SYGVKD. V gave up 2 bases and J gave up 4 bases, with 20 bases separating them. The CDR3 contains 17 residues. CDR3 in DNA: TGTGCCATCAGTGAGCCGCGAGGTGGGACATCGAGCTATGGCTACACCTTC. Translating gives CAISEPRGGTSSYGYTF.

This chain uses TRBV9 with TRBJ2-4, with D perhaps matching TRBD2 (5 bases). Germline CDR1 SGDLS, CDR2 YYNGEE. CDR3 length equals 14 residues. Trimming removed 1 base at V and 5 bases at J, with 10 bases between. For the CDR3, the DNA is TGTGCCAGCAGCGTAATTTCGGAGGAAAACATTCAGTACTTC. Protein sequence: CASSVISEENIQYF.

V usage is TRBV4-3 and J usage is TRBJ2-3, with a weak D call TRBD1 (6 bases). This CDR3 region has 15 residues. Germline V gene lookup returns CDR1 LGHNA and CDR2 YSLEER. V was shortened by 1 base and J by 4 bases, with 12 bases between the two germline ends. In DNA, the CDR3 is TGCGCCAGCAGCCAAGCGGGCAGGGGCGCAGATACGCAGTATTTT. Encoded protein: CASSQAGRGADTQYF.

This clone was seen once. The gene calls are TRBV6-5 and TRBJ2-3; D is undetermined. CDR1 and CDR2 (germline): MNHEY, SVGAGI. This CDR3 has 14 residues. Trimming took off 5 bases at V and 0 bases at J, with 9 bases between the two ends. The CDR3 spells CASSTILSTDTQYF. DNA for the CDR3: TGTGCCAGCAGTACAATCCTTAGCACAGATACGCAGTATTTT.

The chain recombines TRBV3-1 (or the pseudogene TRBV3-2) with TRBJ2-5; D is perhaps TRBD1 (6 bases). The CDR3 covers 14 residues. Germline loops: CDR1 LGHDT, CDR2 YNNKEL (reference sequence). V dropped 4 bases and J dropped 5 bases, with 14 bases sitting between them. CDR3 loop: CASSPLQGSETQYF. The DNA for the CDR3 is TGTGCCAGCAGCCCACTACAGGGATCGGAGACCCAGTACTTC.

V is TRBV5-6 and J is TRBJ1-5; 9 nucleotides align to TRBD1. Germline trimming cut 3 bases from V and 4 bases from J; bases unmatched to any gene: 5. There are 15 residues in the CDR3. Germline V gene sequence: CDR1 SGHDT, CDR2 YYEEEE. CDR3 sequence (DNA): TGTGCCAGCAGCTCCCTGACAGGGGGTAATCAGCCCCAGCATTTT. The encoded protein is CASSSLTGGNQPQHF.

As concerns this clone: Additional DNA sequences in this sample encode the identical CDR3. The rearrangement uses TRBV5-5 and TRBJ1-2, with unresolved D. This CDR3 contains 13 residues. Germline CDR1 and CDR2: SGHKS and YYEKEE (reference sequence). V lost 0 bases to trimming and J lost 8 bases, with 11 bases between them. The CDR3 coding sequence is TGTGCCAGCAGCTTGGCCGGGGTTGGGGGCTACACCTTC. Translation: CASSLAGVGGYTF.

The chain carries TRBV18 and TRBJ2-1; perhaps TRBD2 as D (6 bases). The CDR3 runs 15 residues. Trimming pared 6 bases from V and 2 bases from J, leaving 14 bases between. In germline, CDR1 is KGHSH, CDR2 LQKENI. CDR3 nucleotides: TGTGCCAGCTCTGCCTGGGAGGTCCCCTACAATGAGCAGTTCTTC. Protein sequence: CASSAWEVPYNEQFF.

The V call is TRBV7-2, the J call TRBJ1-6; D is uncertain. This CDR3 has 14 residues. The germline V gene has CDR1 SGHTA and CDR2 FQGNSA. The V end lost 1 base, the J end lost 6 bases, and 7 bases lay between the germline ends. The CDR3 region is CASSLVGSNSPLHF. The CDR3, as DNA: TGTGCCAGCAGCTTAGTCGGGAGTAATTCACCCCTCCACTTT.

V is TRBV20-1 and J is TRBJ2-2; 9 nucleotides align to TRBD2. The junction had 3 bases not matched to a gene; V was cut back by 3 bases and J by 1 base. Germline CDR1 reads DFQATT; CDR2 reads SNEGSKA (reference sequence). The CDR3 is 15 amino acids. The CDR3 region has the DNA TGCAGTGCTAGTAGAGCGGGGGGGAACACCGGGGAGCTGTTTTTT. As protein: CSASRAGGNTGELFF.

This sequence joins TRBV13 and TRBJ2-7, with D uncertain. CDR3 length: 13 amino acids. V was shortened by 0 bases and J by 9 bases, with 12 bases between the two germline ends. Germline loops: CDR1 PRHDT, CDR2 FYEKMQ (reference sequence). Written as DNA, the CDR3 is TGTGCCAGCAGCTTAGGGACGCTAGACTGGCAGTACTTC. Its protein product is CASSLGTLDWQYF.

This clone occurred once. V gene TRBV7-9 combines with J gene TRBJ1-2, with TRBD1 matching over 9 bases. Germline CDR1 and CDR2: SEHNR and FQNEAQ (reference sequence). The CDR3 totals 15 residues. J lost 8 bases, V lost 1 base, and 8 bases had no gene match. This CDR3 reads CASSLGQGGEQGYTF. As DNA, the CDR3 is TGTGCCAGCAGCTTAGGACAGGGGGGTGAACAAGGCTACACCTTC. Full variable domain (outside the CDR3, taken from reference TRBV7-9 and TRBJ1-2): DTGVSQNPRHKITKRGQNVTFRCDPISEHNRLYWYRQTLGQGPEFLTYFQNEAQLEKSRLLSDRFSAERPKGSFSTLEIQRTEQGDSAMYLCASSLGQGGEQGYTFGSGTRLTVV.

The chain is built from TRBV2 and TRBJ1-2; 7 positions match TRBD1. V was clipped by 8 bases and J by 1 base; unmatched bases: 4. The germline CDR1 and CDR2 sequences are SNHLY and FYNNEI. The CDR3 is made up of 13 amino acids. Here the CDR3 DNA reads TGTGCCAGCGCGGGACAGTATAACTATGGCTACACCTTC. This sequence encodes CASAGQYNYGYTF.

The genes are TRBV15 and TRBJ1-4; no clear D gene. The CDR3 sequence is 14 residues long. Looked up from germline, CDR1 is LNHNV and CDR2 is YYDKDF (reference sequence). Trimming took off 6 bases at V and 2 bases at J, with 10 bases between the two ends. The CDR3: CATSTRTTNEKLFF. DNA for the CDR3: TGTGCCACCAGTACAAGAACGACTAATGAAAAACTGTTTTTT. The whole variable domain, remainder taken from reference TRBV15 and TRBJ1-4, is DAMVIQNPRYQVTQFGKPVTLSCSQTLNHNVMYWYQQKSSQAPKLLFHYYDKDFNNEADTPDNFQSRRPNTSFCFLDIRSPGLGDTAMYLCATSTRTTNEKLFFGSGTQLSVL.